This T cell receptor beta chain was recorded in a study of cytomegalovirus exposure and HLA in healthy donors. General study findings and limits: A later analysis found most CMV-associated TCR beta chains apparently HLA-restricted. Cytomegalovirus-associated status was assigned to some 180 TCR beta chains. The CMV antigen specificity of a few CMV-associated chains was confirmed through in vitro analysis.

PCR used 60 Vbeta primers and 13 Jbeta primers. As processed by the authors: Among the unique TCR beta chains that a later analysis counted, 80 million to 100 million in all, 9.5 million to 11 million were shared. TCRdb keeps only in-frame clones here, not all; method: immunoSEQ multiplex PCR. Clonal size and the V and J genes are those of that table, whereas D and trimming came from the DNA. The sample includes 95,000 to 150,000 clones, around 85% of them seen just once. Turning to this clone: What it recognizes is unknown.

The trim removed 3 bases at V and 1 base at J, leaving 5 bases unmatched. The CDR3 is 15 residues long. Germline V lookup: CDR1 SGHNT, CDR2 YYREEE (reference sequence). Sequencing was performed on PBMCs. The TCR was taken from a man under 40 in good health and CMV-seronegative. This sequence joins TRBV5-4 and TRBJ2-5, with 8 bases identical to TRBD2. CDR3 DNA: TGTGCCAGCAGCTCGGGAGGGGGGCGCCAAGAGACCCAGTACTTC. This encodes CASSSGGGRQETQYF.